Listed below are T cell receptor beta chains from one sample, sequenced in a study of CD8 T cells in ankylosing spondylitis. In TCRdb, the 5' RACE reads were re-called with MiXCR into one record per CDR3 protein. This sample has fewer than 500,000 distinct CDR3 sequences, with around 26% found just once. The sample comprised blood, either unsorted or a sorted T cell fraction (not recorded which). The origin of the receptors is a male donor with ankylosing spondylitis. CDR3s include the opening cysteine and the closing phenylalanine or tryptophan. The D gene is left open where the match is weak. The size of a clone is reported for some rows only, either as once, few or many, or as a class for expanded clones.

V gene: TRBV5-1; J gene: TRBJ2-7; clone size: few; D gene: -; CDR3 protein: CASSLDSHSYEQYF; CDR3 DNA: TGCGCCAGCAGCTTGGACAGCCATTCCTACGAGCAGTACTTC
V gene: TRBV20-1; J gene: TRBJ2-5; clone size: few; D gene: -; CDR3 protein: CSATAHEETQYF; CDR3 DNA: TGCAGTGCTACCGCCCACGAAGAGACCCAGTACTTC
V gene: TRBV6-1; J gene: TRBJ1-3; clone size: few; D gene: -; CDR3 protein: CASTRVADSGNTIYF; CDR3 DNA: TGTGCCAGCACCCGTGTGGCAGACTCTGGAAACACCATATATTTT
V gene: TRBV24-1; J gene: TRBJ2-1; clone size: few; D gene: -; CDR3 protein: CATSDRRTHNEQFF; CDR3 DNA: TGTGCCACCAGTGACCGACGGACTCACAATGAGCAGTTCTTC
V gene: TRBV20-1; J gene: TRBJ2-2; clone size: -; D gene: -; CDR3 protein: CSAAGTSATRELFF; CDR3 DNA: TGCAGTGCTGCGGGGACTTCCGCAACCCGGGAGCTGTTTTTT
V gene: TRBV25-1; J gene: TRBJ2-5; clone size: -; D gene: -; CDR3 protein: CASSELGGVTQETQYF; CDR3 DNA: TGTGCCAGCAGTGAATTAGGAGGGGTTACACAAGAGACCCAGTACTTC
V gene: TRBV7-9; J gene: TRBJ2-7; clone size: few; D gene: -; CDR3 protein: CASSTVGGRYEQYF; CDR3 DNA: TGTGCCAGCAGCACGGTAGGGGGGCGGTACGAGCAGTACTTC
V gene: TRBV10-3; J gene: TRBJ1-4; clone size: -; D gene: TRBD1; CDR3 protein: CAIGTGINEKLFF; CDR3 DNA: TGTGCCATCGGGACAGGAATTAATGAAAAACTGTTTTTT
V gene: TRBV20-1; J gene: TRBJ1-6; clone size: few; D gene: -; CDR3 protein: CSARGHGGDSPLHF; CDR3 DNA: TGCAGTGCTAGAGGCCACGGGGGCGACTCACCCCTCCACTTT
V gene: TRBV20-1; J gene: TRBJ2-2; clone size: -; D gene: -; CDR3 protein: CSARDQGGVGELFF; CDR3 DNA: TGCAGTGCTAGAGATCAAGGAGGGGTCGGGGAGCTGTTTTTT
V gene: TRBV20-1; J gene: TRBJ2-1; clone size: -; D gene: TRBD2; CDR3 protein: CSARGTSGSSYNEQFF; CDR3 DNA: TGCAGTGCTAGAGGGACTAGCGGGAGCTCCTACAATGAGCAGTTCTTC
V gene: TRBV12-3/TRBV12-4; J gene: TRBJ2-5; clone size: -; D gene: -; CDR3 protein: CASSLAPGNQETQYF; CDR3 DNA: TGTGCCAGCAGTTTAGCGCCAGGGAACCAAGAGACCCAGTACTTC
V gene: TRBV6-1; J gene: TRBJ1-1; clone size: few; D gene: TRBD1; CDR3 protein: CASRVQGGNTEAFF; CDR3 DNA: TGTGCCAGCAGAGTACAGGGGGGGAATACTGAAGCTTTCTTT
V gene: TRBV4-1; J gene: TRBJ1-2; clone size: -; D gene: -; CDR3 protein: CASSQVPGAYGYTF; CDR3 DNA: TGCGCCAGCAGCCAAGTCCCGGGGGCCTATGGCTACACCTTC
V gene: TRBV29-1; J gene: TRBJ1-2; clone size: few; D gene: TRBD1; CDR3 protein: CSVLRQGGYGYTF; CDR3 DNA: TGCAGCGTTCTGCGACAGGGTGGCTATGGCTACACCTTC
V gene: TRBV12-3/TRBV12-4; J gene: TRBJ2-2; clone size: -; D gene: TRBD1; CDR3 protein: CASSFGQAGELFF; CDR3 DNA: TGTGCCAGCAGTTTCGGACAGGCCGGGGAGCTGTTTTTT
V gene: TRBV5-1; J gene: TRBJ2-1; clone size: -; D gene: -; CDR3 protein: CASSEVAASSYNEQFF; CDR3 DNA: TGCGCCAGCAGCGAAGTAGCGGCTAGCTCCTACAATGAGCAGTTCTTC
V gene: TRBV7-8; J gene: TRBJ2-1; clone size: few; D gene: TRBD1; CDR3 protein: CASNLRDRAYNEQFF; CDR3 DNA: TGTGCCAGCAACTTAAGGGACAGGGCATACAATGAGCAGTTCTTC
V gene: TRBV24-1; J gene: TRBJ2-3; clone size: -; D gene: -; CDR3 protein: CATSDRTDTQYF; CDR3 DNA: TGTGCCACCAGTGATAGAACAGATACGCAGTATTTT
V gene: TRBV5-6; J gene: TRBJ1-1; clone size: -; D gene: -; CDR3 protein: CASSFIRGMEAFF; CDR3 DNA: TGTGCCAGCAGCTTTATTAGGGGGATGGAAGCTTTCTTT
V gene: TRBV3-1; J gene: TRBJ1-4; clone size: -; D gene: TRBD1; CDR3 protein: CASSQEGQGARKLFF; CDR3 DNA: TGTGCCAGCAGCCAAGAGGGACAGGGGGCAAGGAAACTGTTTTTT
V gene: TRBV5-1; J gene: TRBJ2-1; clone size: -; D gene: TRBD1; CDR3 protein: CASSPTGQGVHEQFF; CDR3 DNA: TGCGCCAGCAGCCCGACGGGACAGGGGGTGCATGAGCAGTTCTTC
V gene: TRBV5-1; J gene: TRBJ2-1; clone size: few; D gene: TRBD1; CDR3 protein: CASSFGTGNNEQFF; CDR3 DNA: TGCGCCAGCAGCTTTGGGACAGGGAACAATGAGCAGTTCTTC
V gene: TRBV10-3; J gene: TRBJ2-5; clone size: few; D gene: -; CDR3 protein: CAISEVTGKETQYF; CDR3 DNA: TGTGCCATCAGTGAGGTCACCGGGAAGGAGACCCAGTACTTC
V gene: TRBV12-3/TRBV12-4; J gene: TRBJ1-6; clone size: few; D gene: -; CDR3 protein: CASSAGTNSPLHF; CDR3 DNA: TGTGCCAGCAGTGCAGGGACTAATTCACCCCTCCACTTT
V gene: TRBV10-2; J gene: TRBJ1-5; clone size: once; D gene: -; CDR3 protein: CASSDLRGNQPQHF; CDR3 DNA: TGCGCCAGCAGTGATCTGAGGGGTAATCAGCCCCAGCATTTT
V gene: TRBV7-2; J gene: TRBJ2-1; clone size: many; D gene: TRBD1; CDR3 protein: CASSFTGGGSYNEQFF; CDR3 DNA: TGTGCCAGCAGCTTTACAGGGGGCGGCTCCTACAATGAGCAGTTCTTC
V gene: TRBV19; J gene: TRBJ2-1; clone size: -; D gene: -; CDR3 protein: CASKPFAGSDANEQFF; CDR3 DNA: TGTGCCAGTAAGCCATTCGCGGGATCCGATGCCAATGAGCAGTTCTTC
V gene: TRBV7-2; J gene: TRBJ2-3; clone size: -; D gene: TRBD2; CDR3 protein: CASSTRLAGTTDTQYF; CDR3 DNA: TGTGCCAGCAGCACCCGACTAGCGGGGACCACAGATACGCAGTATTTT
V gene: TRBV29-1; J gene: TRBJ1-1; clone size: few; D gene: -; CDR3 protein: CSPTRGAGTEAFF; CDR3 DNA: TGCAGTCCAACGAGGGGGGCTGGGACTGAAGCTTTCTTT
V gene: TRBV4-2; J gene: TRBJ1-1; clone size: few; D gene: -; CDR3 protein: CASSQAHRQNTEAFF; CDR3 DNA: TGTGCCAGCAGCCAAGCCCACCGACAGAACACTGAAGCTTTCTTT
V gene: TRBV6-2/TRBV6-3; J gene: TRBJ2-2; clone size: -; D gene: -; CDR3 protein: CASSPSARGTGELFF; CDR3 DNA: TGTGCCAGCAGCCCTTCGGCGCGGGGCACCGGGGAGCTGTTTTTT
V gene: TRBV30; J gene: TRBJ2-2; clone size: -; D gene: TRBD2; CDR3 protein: CAWRIRGRGTGELFF; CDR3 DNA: TGTGCCTGGAGAATCCGTGGGAGGGGAACCGGGGAGCTGTTTTTT
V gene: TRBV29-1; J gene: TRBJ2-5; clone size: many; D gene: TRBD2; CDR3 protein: CSAQREGQETQYF; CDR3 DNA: TGCAGCGCTCAGCGGGAGGGCCAAGAGACCCAGTACTTC
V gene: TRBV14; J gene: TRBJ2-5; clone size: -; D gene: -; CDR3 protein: CASSQINRAETQYF; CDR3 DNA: TGTGCCAGCAGCCAAATAAACAGGGCGGAGACCCAGTACTTC
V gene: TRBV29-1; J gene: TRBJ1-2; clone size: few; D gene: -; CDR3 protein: CSVDSRQELDGYTF; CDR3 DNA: TGCAGCGTTGACAGTAGGCAGGAATTGGATGGCTACACCTTC
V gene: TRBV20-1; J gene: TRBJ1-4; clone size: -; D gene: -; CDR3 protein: CSAQGQNLGEKLFF; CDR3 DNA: TGCAGTGCCCAAGGACAGAACCTTGGGGAAAAACTGTTTTTT
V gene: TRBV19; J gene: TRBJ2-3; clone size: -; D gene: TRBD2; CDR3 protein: CASSATSGRAGDTQYF; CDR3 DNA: TGTGCCAGTAGTGCCACTAGCGGGAGGGCAGGAGATACGCAGTATTTT
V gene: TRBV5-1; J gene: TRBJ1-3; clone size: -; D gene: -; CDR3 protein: CASSLGQVISGNTIYF; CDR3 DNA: TGCGCCAGCAGCTTGGGACAGGTTATTTCTGGAAACACCATATATTTT
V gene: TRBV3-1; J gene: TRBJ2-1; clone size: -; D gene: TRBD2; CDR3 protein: CASSLSGKQYNEQFF; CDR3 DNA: TGTGCCAGCAGCCTCAGCGGGAAGCAGTACAATGAGCAGTTCTTC
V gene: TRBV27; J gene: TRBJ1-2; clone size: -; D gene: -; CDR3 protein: CASSLEGHSNYGYTF; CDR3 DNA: TGTGCCAGCAGCCTCGAGGGACATTCGAACTATGGCTACACCTTC
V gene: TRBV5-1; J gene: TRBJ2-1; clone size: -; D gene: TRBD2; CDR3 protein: CASSLTSGTHNEQFF; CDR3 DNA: TGCGCCAGCAGCTTGACTAGCGGGACCCACAATGAGCAGTTCTTC
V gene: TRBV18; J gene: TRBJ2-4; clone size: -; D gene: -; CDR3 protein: CASSPGEDGIQYF; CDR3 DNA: TGTGCCAGCTCCCCCGGGGAGGATGGGATTCAGTACTTC
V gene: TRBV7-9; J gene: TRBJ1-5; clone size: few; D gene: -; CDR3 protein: CASSLGWDQPQHF; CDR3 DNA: TGTGCCAGCAGCTTAGGATGGGATCAACCCCAGCATTTT
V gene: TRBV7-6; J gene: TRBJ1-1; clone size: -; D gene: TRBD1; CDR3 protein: CASSSGGSTEAFF; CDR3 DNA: TGTGCCAGCAGCTCAGGGGGCAGTACTGAAGCTTTCTTT
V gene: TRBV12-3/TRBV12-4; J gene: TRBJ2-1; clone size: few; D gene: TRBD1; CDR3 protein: CASSLTGTGGVEQFF; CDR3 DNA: TGTGCCAGCAGTTTAACCGGGACAGGGGGCGTTGAGCAGTTCTTC
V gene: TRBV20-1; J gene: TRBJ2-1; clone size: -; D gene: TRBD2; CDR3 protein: CSARGPLAGEGNEQFF; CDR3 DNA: TGCAGTGCTAGAGGGCCCTTAGCGGGAGAGGGCAATGAGCAGTTCTTC
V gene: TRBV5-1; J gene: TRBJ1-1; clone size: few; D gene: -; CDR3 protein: CASRLDETEAFF; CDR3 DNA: TGCGCCAGCAGATTGGACGAGACTGAAGCTTTCTTT
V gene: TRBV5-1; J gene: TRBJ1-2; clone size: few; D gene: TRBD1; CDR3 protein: CANSLRIRQGVNYGYTF; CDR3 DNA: TGCGCCAACAGCCTACGAATCCGACAGGGAGTCAACTATGGCTACACCTTC
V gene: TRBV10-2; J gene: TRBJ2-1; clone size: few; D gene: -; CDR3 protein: CASSVGDPRDEQFF; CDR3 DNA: TGCGCCAGCAGTGTTGGGGACCCGAGGGATGAGCAGTTCTTC
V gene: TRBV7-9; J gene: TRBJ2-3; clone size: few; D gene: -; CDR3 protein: CASTAAGADTQYF; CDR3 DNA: TGTGCCAGCACCGCAGCGGGTGCAGATACGCAGTATTTT
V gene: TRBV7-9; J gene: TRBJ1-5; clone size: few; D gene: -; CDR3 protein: CASSLALNQPQHF; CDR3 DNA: TGTGCCAGCAGCTTAGCCCTCAATCAGCCCCAGCATTTT
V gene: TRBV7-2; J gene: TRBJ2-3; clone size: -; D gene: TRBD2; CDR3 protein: CASSLVAGGNTDTQYF; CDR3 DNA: TGTGCCAGCAGCTTAGTAGCGGGAGGGAACACAGATACGCAGTATTTT
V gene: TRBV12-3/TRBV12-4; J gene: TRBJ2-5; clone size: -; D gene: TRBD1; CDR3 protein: CASTDRVGSFGTQYF; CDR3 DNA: TGTGCCAGCACCGACAGGGTGGGAAGCTTTGGAACCCAGTACTTC